Shown below are 19 T cell receptor beta chains from a single sample sequenced in a study of CD8+CD57+ T cells in acquired aplastic anemia. It was genomic DNA that served as the template for profiling TCR beta VDJ and CDR3. TCRdb called the reads again in MiXCR, with one record for every CDR3 protein. The data hold about half a million distinct CDR3 sequences, with around 32% observed a single time. Patients selected for sequencing had displayed CD8+CD57+ cell expansion by flow cytometry. The sample comprised sorted CD4+, CD8+, or CD8+CD57+ T cells (not recorded which) from PBMCs. The receptors stem from a human donor with aplastic anemia.

V gene TRBV9 combines with J gene TRBJ2-3; the D gene is possibly TRBD2 (7 bases). The length of the CDR3 is 16 residues. Germline V gene sequence: CDR1 SGDLS, CDR2 YYNGEE. Between the trimmed V and J ends, which lost 2 bases and 1 base, there was a span of 14 bases. The CDR3 DNA reads TGTGCCAGCAGCGTCGGGGGGCAGGGAGGCACAGATACGCAGTATTTT. Its protein product is CASSVGGQGGTDTQYF.

This clonotype was counted ten times or more. The V call is TRBV7-2, the J call TRBJ2-2; 9 bases match TRBD2. The trim removed 0 bases at V and 5 bases at J, leaving 7 bases unmatched. CDR1 is SGHTA and CDR2 is FQGNSA in the germline V gene. The CDR3 loop spans 17 amino acids. Written as DNA, the CDR3 is TGTGCCAGCAGCTTAGCAGCGCGGGAGGGCCGAACCGGGGAGCTGTTTTTT. Its protein product is CASSLAAREGRTGELFF.

The gene calls are TRBV3-1 and TRBJ2-5; 9 bases agree with TRBD2. CDR3 length equals 15 residues. CDR1 LGHDT and CDR2 YNNKEL come from the germline V gene (reference sequence). Trimming took 3 bases from V and 2 from J; bases not matched to a gene: 4. The CDR3 region has the DNA TGTGCCAGCAGCCAGGGGAGCGGGGGGCAAGAGACCCAGTACTTC. Translated, it gives CASSQGSGGQETQYF.

The chain uses TRBV6-6 and TRBJ2-1; TRBD2 matches at 8 bases. V gave up 6 bases and J gave up 8 bases; unmatched junction bases: 12. Germline assignment: CDR1 MNHNY and CDR2 SVGAGI (reference sequence). This CDR3 has 15 amino acids. The CDR3 DNA sequence: TGTGCCAGCAGGGGGCTACGGGGGGGGGAGGATGAGCAGTTCTTC. Translated: CASRGLRGGEDEQFF.

The rearrangement links TRBV7-9 to TRBJ1-1; a possible D gene is TRBD1 (6 bases). Germline loops: CDR1 SEHNR, CDR2 FQNEAQ (reference sequence). This CDR3 comprises 14 residues. The V end lost 5 bases, the J end lost 8 bases, and 18 bases lay between the germline ends. The CDR3 region has the DNA TGTGCCAGCAGCGCAACCTCAGGGGTTTGGGAAGCTTTCTTT. It codes for CASSATSGVWEAFF.

The rearrangement uses TRBV6-2 or TRBV6-3 and TRBJ2-5; D not resolved. The germline V gene encodes CDR1 MNHEY and CDR2 SVGEGT. The CDR3 is 14 amino acids. V dropped 5 bases and J dropped 4 bases, with 14 bases sitting between them. This chain's CDR3 is CASSPRFGRETQYF. CDR3 coding DNA: TGTGCCAGCAGTCCCCGGTTTGGTCGAGAGACCCAGTACTTC.

This clonotype was observed at least ten times. This chain uses TRBV20-1 with TRBJ2-1; D unclear. The V end was cut by 2 bases, the J end by 5 bases, with 4 bases between. The CDR3 has 11 amino acids. Germline-derived CDR1 and CDR2 are DFQATT and SNEGSKA (reference sequence). The CDR3 bases are TGCAGTGCTAGACGGGACAATGAGCAGTTCTTC. Amino acid sequence: CSARRDNEQFF.

This clonotype was seen only a few times. The genes are TRBV5-8 and TRBJ1-5; the D is unclear. This CDR3 is 15 amino acids long. The V and J ends lost 4 bases and 2 bases respectively, with 13 bases between them. CDR1 is SGHTS and CDR2 is YDEGEE in the germline V gene. The CDR3 is CASSLWGFGNQPQHF. The CDR3 DNA reads TGTGCCAGCAGCCTTTGGGGATTTGGCAATCAGCCCCAGCATTTT.

This clonotype has only a few counts. Sequence at one end of the junction differs from germline and may be a read error. The genes are TRBV29-1 and TRBJ2-5, with 8 bases matching TRBD1. Germline CDR1 SQVTM, CDR2 ANQGSEA. The CDR3 loop spans 11 amino acids. The CDR3 is CSASQQGEVSF. The CDR3 nucleotides read TGCAGCGCTTCCCAACAGGGGGAGGTATCCTTC.

This clonotype has a handful of counts. V and J are TRBV5-1 and TRBJ1-5; 9 bases fit TRBD1. The CDR3 totals 15 residues. CDR1 and CDR2 (germline): SGHRS, YFSETQ. With V trimmed by 1 base and J by 7 bases, 6 bases remained unmatched. CDR3 nucleotides: TGCGCCAGCAGCTTGACGCTGGGACAGGGACAGCCCCAGCATTTT. Translated, it gives CASSLTLGQGQPQHF. The whole variable domain, remainder taken from reference TRBV5-1 and TRBJ1-5, is KAGVTQTPRYLIKTRGQQVTLSCSPISGHRSVSWYQQTPGQGLQFLFEYFSETQRNKGNFPGRFSGRQFSNSRSEMNVSTLELGDSALYLCASSLTLGQGQPQHFGDGTRLSIL.

As to this clonotype: A read error is possible here, since a much larger clone lies one base away. V usage is TRBV20-1 and J usage is TRBJ1-2; D not certain. The CDR3 is 11 residues long. In germline, CDR1 is DFQATT, CDR2 SNEGSKA (reference sequence). V shed 2 bases and J shed 8 bases, with 9 bases lying between them. CDR3 protein: CSARHYGGYTF. The CDR3 DNA follows: TGCAGTGCTAGACATTATGGAGGCTACACCTTC.

In its sample, this clonotype was seen many times. V usage is TRBV20-1 and J usage is TRBJ1-2, with D maybe TRBD1 (6 bases). The V end lost 1 base, the J end lost 6 bases, and 24 bases lay between the germline ends. CDR3 length: 17 residues. Per the germline V gene, CDR1 is DFQATT and CDR2 is SNEGSKA (reference sequence). Here the CDR3 reads CSARGWDIDPNRNGYTF. The DNA of the CDR3 is TGCAGTGCTAGAGGGTGGGACATCGATCCGAATAGAAATGGCTACACCTTC.

The rearrangement links TRBV20-1 to TRBJ1-1; TRBD1 agrees at 7 bases. Looked up from germline, CDR1 is DFQATT and CDR2 is SNEGSKA (reference sequence). The trim removed 0 bases at V and 3 bases at J, leaving 7 bases unmatched. The CDR3 covers 15 residues. CDR3 protein: CSARDPARGDTEAFF. For the CDR3, the DNA is TGCAGTGCTAGAGATCCGGCCAGGGGGGACACTGAAGCTTTCTTT.

Here the CDR3 reads CASSDRVGDNEQFF. CDR3 bases: TGTGCCAGCAGTGACAGGGTGGGGGACAATGAGCAGTTCTTC. This sequence joins TRBV6-4 and TRBJ2-1; D possibly matches TRBD1 or TRBD2 (5 bases each). In germline, CDR1 is MRHNA, CDR2 SNTAGT. V was shortened by 2 bases and J by 5 bases, with 10 bases between the two germline ends. This CDR3 has 14 residues.

This clonotype was found a few times. V gene TRBV7-6 combines with J gene TRBJ2-3, with 8 positions matching TRBD1. Per the germline V gene, CDR1 is SGHVS and CDR2 is FNYEAQ. The CDR3 extends over 14 amino acids. The J segment lost 4 bases and the V segment lost 5 bases, leaving 5 bases of the junction unmatched. Here the CDR3 reads CASSRTGPPDTQYF. The CDR3 DNA reads as TGTGCCAGCAGCCGGACAGGGCCTCCAGATACGCAGTATTTT.

This clonotype was seen only a few times. The CDR3 sequence is CASSPRAMNTEAFF. The CDR3 DNA reads as TGTGCCAGCTCACCCAGGGCTATGAACACTGAAGCTTTCTTT. The chain joins TRBV18 to TRBJ1-1, with D tentatively TRBD1 (5 bases). The V gene lost 3 bases and the J gene lost 0 bases, with 8 bases spanning the gap. Germline lookup yields CDR1 KGHSH and CDR2 LQKENI. There are 14 residues in the CDR3.

In its sample, this clonotype was seen many times. This rearrangement joins TRBV24-1 to TRBJ2-5; TRBD1 aligns across 7 bases. V shed 3 bases, J shed 2 bases, and the junction held 5 bases outside the gene matches. Per germline, CDR1 KGHDR and CDR2 SFDVKD. There are 15 residues in the CDR3. The CDR3 coding sequence is TGTGCCACCAGTGATCCTCACAGGGGACAAGAGACCCAGTACTTC. Protein sequence: CATSDPHRGQETQYF.

The table lists this clonotype with a count of one. The rearrangement uses TRBV10-3 and TRBJ1-1, with D uncertain. The V end lost 3 bases, the J end lost 0 bases, and 8 bases lay between the germline ends. The CDR3 covers 14 residues. CDR1 is ENHRY, CDR2 SYGVKD, per germline. The CDR3 nucleotides read TGTGCCATCAGTGAACCGAACCTGAACACTGAAGCTTTCTTT. The encoded protein is CAISEPNLNTEAFF.

As for this clonotype: This clone may be a read error of a much larger clone one base away. The V call is TRBV12-3 or TRBV12-4, the J call TRBJ1-2; 8 positions agree with TRBD1. The CDR3 runs to 12 residues. The J segment lost 7 bases and the V segment lost 5 bases, leaving 3 bases of the junction unmatched. The chain's CDR3 is CASSRDRGGYTF. The CDR3 DNA reads as TGTGCCAGCAGTAGAGACAGGGGTGGCTACACCTTC.